This T cell receptor (beta chain) is drawn from a study of identical twins. Comment on this clonotype: Its cognate antigen is unknown.

TCRdb reanalysed the 5' RACE reads using MiXCR and keeps one entry per CDR3 protein. Of 600,000 to 850,000 distinct CDR3 sequences in the sample, 18% are singletons; the top ten hold 10% to 15%. Study results and caveats: A lower insertion count was a feature of abundant cord blood beta clonotypes, with no such feature in memory repertoires. Twin pairs' shared out-of-frame alpha sequences were enriched in low generation probability.

This CDR3 region has 14 residues. The germline V and J ends were trimmed by 5 bases and 6 bases, with 14 bases remaining between them. From germline, CDR1 is SGHVS and CDR2 FQNEAQ. These data were likewise used in another study, on T cells expressing NK-cell markers. From that report: Seven HCMV-seropositive donors and one seronegative donor made up the eight sequenced donors.

The V call is TRBV7-8, the J call TRBJ2-1; possible D gene TRBD2, 5 bases. This TCR derives from a woman younger than 30 in good health. Material: PBMCs. The CDR3 protein is CASSIREKINEQFF. The DNA of the CDR3 is TGTGCCAGCAGCATCCGGGAAAAAATCAATGAGCAGTTCTTC.